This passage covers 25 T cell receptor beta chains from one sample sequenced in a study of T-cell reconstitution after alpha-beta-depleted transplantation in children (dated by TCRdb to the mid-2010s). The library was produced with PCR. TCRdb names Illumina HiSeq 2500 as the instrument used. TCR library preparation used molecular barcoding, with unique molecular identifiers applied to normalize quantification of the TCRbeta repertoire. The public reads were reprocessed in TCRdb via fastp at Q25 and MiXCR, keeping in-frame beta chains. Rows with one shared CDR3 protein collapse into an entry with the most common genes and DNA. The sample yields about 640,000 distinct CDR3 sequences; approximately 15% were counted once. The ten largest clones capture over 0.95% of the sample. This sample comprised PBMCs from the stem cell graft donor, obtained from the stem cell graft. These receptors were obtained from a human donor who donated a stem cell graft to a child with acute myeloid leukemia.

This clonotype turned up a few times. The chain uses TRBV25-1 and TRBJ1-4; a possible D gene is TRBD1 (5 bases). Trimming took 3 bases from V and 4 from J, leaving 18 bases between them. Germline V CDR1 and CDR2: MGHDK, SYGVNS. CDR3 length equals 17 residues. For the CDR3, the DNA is TGTGCCAGCAGTGATAAGGGGACCTTGCTCGGTAATGAAAAACTGTTTTTT. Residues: CASSDKGTLLGNEKLFF.

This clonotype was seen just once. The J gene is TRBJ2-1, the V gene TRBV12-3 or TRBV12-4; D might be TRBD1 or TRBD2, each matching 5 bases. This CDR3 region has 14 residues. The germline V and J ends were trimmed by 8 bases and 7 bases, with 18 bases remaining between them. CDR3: CASSNPGPWNEQFF. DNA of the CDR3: TGTGCCAGCTCAAACCCGGGACCTTGGAATGAGCAGTTCTTC.

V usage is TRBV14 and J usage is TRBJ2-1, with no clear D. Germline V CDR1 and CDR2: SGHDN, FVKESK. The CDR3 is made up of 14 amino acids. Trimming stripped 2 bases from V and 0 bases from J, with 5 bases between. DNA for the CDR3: TGTGCCAGCAGCCAAAGAGCCTCCTACAATGAGCAGTTCTTC. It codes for CASSQRASYNEQFF.

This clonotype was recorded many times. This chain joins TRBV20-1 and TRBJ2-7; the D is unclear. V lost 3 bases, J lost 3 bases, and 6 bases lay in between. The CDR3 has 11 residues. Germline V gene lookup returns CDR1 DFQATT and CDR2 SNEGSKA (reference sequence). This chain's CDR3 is CSARSDYEQYF. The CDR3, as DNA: TGCAGTGCTAGGTCCGACTACGAGCAGTACTTC.

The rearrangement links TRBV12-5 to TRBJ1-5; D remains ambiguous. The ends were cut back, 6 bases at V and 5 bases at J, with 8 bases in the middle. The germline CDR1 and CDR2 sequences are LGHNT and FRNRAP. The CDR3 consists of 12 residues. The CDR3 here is CASGLADQPQHF. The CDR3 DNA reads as TGTGCTAGTGGCCTGGCGGATCAGCCCCAGCATTTT.

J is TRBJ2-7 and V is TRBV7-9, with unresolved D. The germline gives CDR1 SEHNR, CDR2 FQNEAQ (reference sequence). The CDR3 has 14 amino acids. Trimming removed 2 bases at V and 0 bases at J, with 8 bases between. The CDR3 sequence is CASSLTRSSYEQYF. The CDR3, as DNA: TGTGCCAGCAGCTTAACGCGAAGCTCCTACGAGCAGTACTTC.

The chain's CDR3 is CASSLTNYGLQPQHF. In DNA form, the CDR3 reads TGTGCCAGCAGCTTGACCAACTATGGGTTGCAGCCCCAGCATTTT. The chain carries TRBV5-6 and TRBJ1-5; D is ambiguous. Per germline, CDR1 SGHDT and CDR2 YYEEEE. The V end was cut by 1 base, the J end by 7 bases, with 15 bases between. This CDR3 spans 15 amino acids.

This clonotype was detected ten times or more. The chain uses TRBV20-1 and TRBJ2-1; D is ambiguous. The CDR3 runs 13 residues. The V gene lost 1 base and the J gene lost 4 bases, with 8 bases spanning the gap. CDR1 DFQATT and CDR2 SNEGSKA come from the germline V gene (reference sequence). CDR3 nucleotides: TGCAGTGCTAGAGGGATATATTACAATGAGCAGTTCTTC. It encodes CSARGIYYNEQFF.

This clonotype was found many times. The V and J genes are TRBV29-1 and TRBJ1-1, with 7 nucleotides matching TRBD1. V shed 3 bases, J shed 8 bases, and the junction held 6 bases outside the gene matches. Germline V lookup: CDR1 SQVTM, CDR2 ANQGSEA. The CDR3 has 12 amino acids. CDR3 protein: CSVDRGAGEAFF. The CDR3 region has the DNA TGCAGCGTTGACAGGGGGGCGGGAGAAGCTTTCTTT.

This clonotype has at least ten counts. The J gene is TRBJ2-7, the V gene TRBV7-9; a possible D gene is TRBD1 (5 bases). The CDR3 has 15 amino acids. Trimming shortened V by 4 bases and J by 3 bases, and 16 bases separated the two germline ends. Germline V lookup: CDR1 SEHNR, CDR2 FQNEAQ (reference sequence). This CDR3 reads CASSSNQGPGYEQYV. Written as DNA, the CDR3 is TGTGCCAGCAGCTCGAACCAGGGCCCCGGCTACGAGCAGTACGTC.

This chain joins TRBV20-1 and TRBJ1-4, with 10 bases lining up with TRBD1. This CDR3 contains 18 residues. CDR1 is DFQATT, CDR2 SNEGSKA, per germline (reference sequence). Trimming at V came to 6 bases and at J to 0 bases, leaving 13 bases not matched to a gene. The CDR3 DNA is TGCAGTGCAGCGCCCCGCCCGGGACAGGGGTCAACTAATGAAAAACTGTTTTTT. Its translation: CSAAPRPGQGSTNEKLFF.

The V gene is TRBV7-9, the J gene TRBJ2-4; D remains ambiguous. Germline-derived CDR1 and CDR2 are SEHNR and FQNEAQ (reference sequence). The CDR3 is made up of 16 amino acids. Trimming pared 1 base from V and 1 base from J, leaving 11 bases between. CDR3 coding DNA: TGTGCCAGCAGCTTAGGCGGTACGAGGGCCAAAAACATTCAGTACTTC. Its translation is CASSLGGTRAKNIQYF.

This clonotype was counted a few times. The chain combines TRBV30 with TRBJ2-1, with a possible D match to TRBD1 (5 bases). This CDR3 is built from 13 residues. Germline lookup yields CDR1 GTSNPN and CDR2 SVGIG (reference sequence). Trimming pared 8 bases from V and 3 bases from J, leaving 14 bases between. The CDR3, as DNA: TGTGCCGGAACAGGAGTTTACTACAATGAGCAGTTCTTC. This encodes CAGTGVYYNEQFF.

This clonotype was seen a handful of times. For the CDR3, the DNA is TGCGCCAGCAGCCAAGAGGCATTCAGCACCTACAATGAGCAGTTCTTC. The encoded protein is CASSQEAFSTYNEQFF. The chain links TRBV4-3 to TRBJ2-1; D gene ambiguous. The germline V gene encodes CDR1 LGHNA and CDR2 YSLEER. Trimming pared 0 bases from V and 2 bases from J, leaving 11 bases between. The length of the CDR3 is 16 residues.

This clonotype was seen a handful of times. CDR3 in DNA: TGTGCCAGCAGCTTAGCGGCGGGGGGGACCGCCTACGAGCAGTACTTC. Protein: CASSLAAGGTAYEQYF. The chain carries TRBV11-2 and TRBJ2-7, with 9 bases fitting TRBD2. Trimming removed 1 base from V and 2 bases from J; junction bases left unmatched: 6. The CDR3 consists of 16 residues. Germline CDR1 is SGHAT and CDR2 is FQNNGV.

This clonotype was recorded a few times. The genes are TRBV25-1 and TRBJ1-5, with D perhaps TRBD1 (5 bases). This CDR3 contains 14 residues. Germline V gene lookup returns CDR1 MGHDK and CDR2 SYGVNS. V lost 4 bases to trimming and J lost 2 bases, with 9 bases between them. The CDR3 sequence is CASSVTGRNQPQHF. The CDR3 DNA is TGTGCCAGCAGTGTTACAGGACGCAATCAGCCCCAGCATTTT.

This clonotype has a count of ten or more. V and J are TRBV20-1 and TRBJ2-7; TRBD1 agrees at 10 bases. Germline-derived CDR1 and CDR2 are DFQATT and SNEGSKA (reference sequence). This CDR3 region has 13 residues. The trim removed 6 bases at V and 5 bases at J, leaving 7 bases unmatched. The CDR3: CSAPTGGWDEQYF. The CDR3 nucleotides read TGCAGTGCCCCGACAGGGGGCTGGGACGAGCAGTACTTC.

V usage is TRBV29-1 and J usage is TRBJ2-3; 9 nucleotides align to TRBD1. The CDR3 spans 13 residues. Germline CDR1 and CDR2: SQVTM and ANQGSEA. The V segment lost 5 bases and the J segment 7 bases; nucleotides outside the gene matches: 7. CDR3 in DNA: TGCAGCGTTTGGGACAGGGCTTCAAATACGCAGTATTTT. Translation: CSVWDRASNTQYF.

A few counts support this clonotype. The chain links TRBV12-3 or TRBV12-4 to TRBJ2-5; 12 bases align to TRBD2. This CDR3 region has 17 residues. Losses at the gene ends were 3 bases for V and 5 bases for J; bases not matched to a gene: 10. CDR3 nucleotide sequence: TGTGCCAGCAGTTTGGTTTACCTAGCGGGGGGGCATGAGACCCAGTACTTC. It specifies CASSLVYLAGGHETQYF.

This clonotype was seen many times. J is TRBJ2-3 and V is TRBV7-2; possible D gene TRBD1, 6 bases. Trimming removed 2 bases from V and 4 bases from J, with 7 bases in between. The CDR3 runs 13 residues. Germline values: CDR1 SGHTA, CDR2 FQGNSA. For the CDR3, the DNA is TGTGCCAGCAGCTTAAAGGGGGCAGATACGCAGTATTTT. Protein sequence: CASSLKGADTQYF.

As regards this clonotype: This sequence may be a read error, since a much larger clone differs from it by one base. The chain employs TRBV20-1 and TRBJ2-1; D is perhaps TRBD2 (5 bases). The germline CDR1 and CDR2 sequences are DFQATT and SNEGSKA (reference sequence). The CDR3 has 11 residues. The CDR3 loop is CSSSRPNEQFF. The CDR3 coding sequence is TGCAGTTCTAGCCGCCCCAATGAGCAGTTCTTC.

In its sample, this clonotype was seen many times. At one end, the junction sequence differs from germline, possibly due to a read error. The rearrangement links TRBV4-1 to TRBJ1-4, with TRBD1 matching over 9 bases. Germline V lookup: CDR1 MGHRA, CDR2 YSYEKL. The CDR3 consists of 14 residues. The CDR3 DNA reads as TGTGCCAGCAGTCAGGGACAGGGTAATGAAAAACTGTTTTTT. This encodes CASSQGQGNEKLFF.

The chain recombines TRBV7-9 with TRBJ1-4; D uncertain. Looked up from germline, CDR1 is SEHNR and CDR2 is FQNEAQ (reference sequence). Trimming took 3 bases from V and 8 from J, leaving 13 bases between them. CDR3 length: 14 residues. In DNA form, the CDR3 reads TGTGCCAGCAGCTTCGTAGGGTTGGACGAAAAACTGTTTTTT. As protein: CASSFVGLDEKLFF.

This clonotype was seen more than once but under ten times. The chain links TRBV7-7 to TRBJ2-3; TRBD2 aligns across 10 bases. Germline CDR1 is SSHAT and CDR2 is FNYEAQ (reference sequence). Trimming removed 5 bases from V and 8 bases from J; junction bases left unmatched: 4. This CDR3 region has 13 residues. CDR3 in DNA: TGTGCCAGCAGCCCTAGCGGGGGCCGTACGCAGTATTTT. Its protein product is CASSPSGGRTQYF.

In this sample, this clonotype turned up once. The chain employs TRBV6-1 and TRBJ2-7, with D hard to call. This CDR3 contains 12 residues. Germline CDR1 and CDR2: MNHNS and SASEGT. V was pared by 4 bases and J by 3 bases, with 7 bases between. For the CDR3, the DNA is TGTGCCAGCAGTGCGTTCGGCTACGAGCAGTACGTC. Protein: CASSAFGYEQYV.